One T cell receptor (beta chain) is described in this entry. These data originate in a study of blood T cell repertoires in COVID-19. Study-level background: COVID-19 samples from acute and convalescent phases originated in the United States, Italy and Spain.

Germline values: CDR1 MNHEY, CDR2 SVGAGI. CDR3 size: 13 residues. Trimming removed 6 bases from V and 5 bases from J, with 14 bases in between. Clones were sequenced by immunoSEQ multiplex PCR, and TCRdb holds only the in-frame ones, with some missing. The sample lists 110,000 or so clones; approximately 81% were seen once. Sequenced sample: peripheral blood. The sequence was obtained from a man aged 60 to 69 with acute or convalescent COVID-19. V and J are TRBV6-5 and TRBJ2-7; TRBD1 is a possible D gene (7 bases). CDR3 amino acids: CASRGGQWNEQYF. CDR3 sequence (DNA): TGTGCCAGCAGGGGGGGACAGTGGAACGAGCAGTACTTC.